This T cell receptor beta chain was recovered during a study of cytomegalovirus exposure and HLA in healthy donors. In germline, CDR1 is SGHTA, CDR2 FQGTGA. This CDR3 is 13 amino acids long. Trimming shortened V by 3 bases and J by 3 bases, and 8 bases separated the two germline ends. Amplification used 60 Vbeta primers and 13 Jbeta primers. Some clones are missing from TCRdb's copy, which holds only in-frame ones; the method was immunoSEQ multiplex PCR. The data hold roughly 120,000 clones, with around 83% observed a single time. The sequence was collected from a human donor in good health. Input material: PBMCs. This chain connects TRBV7-3 to TRBJ1-1; TRBD1 is a possible D gene (5 bases). In DNA form, the CDR3 reads TGTGCCAGCAGCTTGGGGGAGGACACTGAAGCTTTCTTT. Amino acid sequence: CASSLGEDTEAFF.